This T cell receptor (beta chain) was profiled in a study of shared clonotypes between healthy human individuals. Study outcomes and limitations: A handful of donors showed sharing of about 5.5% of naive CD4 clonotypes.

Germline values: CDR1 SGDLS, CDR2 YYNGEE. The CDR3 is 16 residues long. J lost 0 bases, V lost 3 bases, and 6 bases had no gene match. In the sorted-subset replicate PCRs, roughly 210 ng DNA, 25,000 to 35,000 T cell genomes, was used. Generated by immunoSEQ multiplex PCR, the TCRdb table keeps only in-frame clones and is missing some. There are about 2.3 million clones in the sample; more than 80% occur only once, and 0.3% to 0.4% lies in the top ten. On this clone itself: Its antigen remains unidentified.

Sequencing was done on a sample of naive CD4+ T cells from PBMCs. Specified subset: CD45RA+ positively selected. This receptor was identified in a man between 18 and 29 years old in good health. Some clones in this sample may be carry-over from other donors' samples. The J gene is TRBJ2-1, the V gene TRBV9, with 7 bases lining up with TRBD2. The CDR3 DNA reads TGTGCCAGCAGCGCCCGGGGGGTGAGCTCCTACAATGAGCAGTTCTTC. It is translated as CASSARGVSSYNEQFF.